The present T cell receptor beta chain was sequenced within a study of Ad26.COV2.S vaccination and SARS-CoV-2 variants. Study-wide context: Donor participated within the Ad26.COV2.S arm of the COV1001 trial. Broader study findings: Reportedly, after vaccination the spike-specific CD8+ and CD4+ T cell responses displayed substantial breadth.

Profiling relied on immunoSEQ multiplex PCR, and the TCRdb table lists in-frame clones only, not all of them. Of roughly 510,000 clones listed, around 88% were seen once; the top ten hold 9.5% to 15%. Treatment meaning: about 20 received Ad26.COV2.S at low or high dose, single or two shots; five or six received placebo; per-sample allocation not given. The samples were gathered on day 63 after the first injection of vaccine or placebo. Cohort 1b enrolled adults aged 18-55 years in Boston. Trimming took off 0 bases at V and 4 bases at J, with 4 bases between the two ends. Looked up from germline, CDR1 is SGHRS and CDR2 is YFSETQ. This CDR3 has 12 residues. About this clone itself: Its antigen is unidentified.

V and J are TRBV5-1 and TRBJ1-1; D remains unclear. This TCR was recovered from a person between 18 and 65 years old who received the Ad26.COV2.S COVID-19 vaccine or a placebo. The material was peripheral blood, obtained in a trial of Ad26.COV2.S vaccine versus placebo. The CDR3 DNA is TGCGCCAGCAGCTTGGTCCCCACTGAAGCTTTCTTT. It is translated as CASSLVPTEAFF.